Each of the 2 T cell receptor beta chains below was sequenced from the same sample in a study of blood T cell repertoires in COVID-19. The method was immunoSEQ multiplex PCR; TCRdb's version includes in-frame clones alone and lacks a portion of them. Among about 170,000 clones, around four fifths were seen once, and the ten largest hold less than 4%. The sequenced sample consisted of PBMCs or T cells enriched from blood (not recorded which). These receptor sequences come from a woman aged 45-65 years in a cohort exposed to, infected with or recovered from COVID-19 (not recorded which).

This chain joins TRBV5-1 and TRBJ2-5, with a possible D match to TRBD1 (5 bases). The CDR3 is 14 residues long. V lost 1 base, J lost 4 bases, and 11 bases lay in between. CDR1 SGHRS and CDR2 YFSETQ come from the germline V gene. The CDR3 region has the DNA TGCGCCAGCAGCTTGAGCCTAGGGGCAGAGACCCAGTACTTC. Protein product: CASSLSLGAETQYF.

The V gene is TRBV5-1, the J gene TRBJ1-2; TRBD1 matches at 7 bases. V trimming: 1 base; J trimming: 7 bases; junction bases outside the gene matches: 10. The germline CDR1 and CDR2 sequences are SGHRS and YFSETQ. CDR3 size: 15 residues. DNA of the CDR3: TGCGCCAGCAGCTTGAGACAGGGCCCGAAGATTGGCTACACCTTC. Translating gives CASSLRQGPKIGYTF.